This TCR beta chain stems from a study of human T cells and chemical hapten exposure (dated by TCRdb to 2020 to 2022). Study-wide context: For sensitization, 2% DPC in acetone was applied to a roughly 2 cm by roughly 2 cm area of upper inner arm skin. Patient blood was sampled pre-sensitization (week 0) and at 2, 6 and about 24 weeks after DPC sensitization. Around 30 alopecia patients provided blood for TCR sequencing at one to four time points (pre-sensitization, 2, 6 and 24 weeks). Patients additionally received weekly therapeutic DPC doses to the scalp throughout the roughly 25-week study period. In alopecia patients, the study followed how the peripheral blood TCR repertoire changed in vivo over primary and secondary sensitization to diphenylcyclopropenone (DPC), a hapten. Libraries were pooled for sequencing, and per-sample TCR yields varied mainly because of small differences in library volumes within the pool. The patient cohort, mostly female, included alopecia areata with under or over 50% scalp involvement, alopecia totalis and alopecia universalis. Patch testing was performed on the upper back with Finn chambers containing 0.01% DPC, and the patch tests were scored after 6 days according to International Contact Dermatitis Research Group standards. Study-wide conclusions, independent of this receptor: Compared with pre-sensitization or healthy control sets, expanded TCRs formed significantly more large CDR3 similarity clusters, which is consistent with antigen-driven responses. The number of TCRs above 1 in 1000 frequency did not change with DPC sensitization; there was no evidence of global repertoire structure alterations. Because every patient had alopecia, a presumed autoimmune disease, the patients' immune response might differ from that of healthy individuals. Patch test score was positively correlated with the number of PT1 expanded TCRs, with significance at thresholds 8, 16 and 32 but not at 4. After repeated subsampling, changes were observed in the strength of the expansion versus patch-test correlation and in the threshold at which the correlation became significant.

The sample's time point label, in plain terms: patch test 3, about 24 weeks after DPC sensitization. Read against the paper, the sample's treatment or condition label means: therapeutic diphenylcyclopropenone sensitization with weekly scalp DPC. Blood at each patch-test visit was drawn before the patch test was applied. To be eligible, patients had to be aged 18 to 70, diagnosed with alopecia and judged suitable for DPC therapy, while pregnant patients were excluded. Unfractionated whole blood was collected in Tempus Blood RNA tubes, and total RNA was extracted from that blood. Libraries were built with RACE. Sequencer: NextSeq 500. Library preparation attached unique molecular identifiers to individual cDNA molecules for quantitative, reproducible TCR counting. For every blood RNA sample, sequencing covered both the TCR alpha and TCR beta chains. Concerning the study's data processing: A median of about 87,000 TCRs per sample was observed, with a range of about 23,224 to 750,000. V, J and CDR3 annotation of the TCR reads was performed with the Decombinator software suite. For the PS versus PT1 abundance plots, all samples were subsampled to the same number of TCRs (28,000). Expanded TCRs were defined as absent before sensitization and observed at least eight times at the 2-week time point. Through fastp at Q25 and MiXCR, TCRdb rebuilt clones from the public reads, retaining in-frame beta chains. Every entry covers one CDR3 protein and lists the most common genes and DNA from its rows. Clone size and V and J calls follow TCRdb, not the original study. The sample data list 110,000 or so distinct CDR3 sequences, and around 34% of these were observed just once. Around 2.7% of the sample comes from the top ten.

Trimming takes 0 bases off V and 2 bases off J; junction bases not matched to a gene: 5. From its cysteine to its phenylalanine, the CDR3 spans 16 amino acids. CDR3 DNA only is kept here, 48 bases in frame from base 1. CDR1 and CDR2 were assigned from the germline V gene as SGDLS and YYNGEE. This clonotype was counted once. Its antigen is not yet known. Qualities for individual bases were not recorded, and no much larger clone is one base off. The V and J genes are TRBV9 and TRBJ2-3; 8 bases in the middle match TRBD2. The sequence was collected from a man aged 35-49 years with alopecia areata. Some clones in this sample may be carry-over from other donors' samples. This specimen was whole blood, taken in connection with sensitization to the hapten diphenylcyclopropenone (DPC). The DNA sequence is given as TGTGCCAGCAGCGTAGGGGCGGGAGGTATCACAGATACGCAGTATTTT. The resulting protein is CASSVGAGGITDTQYF.